This T cell receptor beta chain was captured by sequencing in a study of T-cell reconstitution after alpha-beta-depleted transplantation in children. Trimming took off 0 bases at V and 0 bases at J, with 11 bases between the two ends. Germline loops: CDR1 SGHRS, CDR2 YFSETQ. This CDR3 comprises 16 residues. This clonotype was observed a few times. TCRbeta library preparation incorporated unique molecular identifiers. Each CDR3 protein is one row after TCRdb ran MiXCR on the PCR reads. The sample includes about 340,000 distinct CDR3 sequences, 10% of them seen just once. The specimen was PBMCs from the stem cell graft donor, collected from the stem cell graft. V gene TRBV5-1 combines with J gene TRBJ2-3; unclear D gene. The origin of this receptor is a human donor who donated a stem cell graft to a child with acute lymphoblastic leukemia. Here the CDR3 DNA reads TGCGCCAGCAGCTTGGCCGCGGTTACTAGCACAGATACGCAGTATTTT. Protein product: CASSLAAVTSTDTQYF.